What follows are 10 T cell receptor beta chains derived from one specimen sequenced in a study of cytomegalovirus exposure and HLA in healthy donors. Clones were read by immunoSEQ multiplex PCR, and TCRdb kept only the in-frame ones, dropping some. This sample has roughly 45,000 clones, with over 85% found just once. Sequenced: PBMCs. The receptors here all came from a woman aged 18-35 years in good health and CMV-seropositive.

The chain combines TRBV2 with TRBJ2-1, with 7 bases aligning to TRBD2. The ends lost 4 bases at V and 1 base at J; junction bases unmatched: 4. Germline V gene sequence: CDR1 SNHLY, CDR2 FYNNEI. This CDR3 region has 15 residues. This CDR3 is CASSAAGESYNEQFF. DNA of the CDR3: TGTGCCAGCAGTGCGGCGGGAGAATCCTACAATGAGCAGTTCTTC.

The chain joins TRBV5-1 to TRBJ2-1, with 8 bases aligning to TRBD2. Trimming cost V 7 bases and J 3 bases; bases outside gene matches: 12. Germline CDR1 reads SGHRS; CDR2 reads YFSETQ. The CDR3 consists of 16 residues. The CDR3 DNA reads as TGCGCCAGCGGACCCCATACGGGAGGGCTCTACAATGAGCAGTTCTTC. It translates to CASGPHTGGLYNEQFF. The whole variable domain, remainder taken from reference TRBV5-1 and TRBJ2-1, is KAGVTQTPRYLIKTRGQQVTLSCSPISGHRSVSWYQQTPGQGLQFLFEYFSETQRNKGNFPGRFSGRQFSNSRSEMNVSTLELGDSALYLCASGPHTGGLYNEQFFGPGTRLTVL.

CDR3 coding DNA: TGTGCCAGCAGTGCCGCCAGAAGGGGGTATATGAACACTGAAGCTTTCTTT. As protein: CASSAARRGYMNTEAFF. This chain links TRBV6-1 with TRBJ1-1; perhaps TRBD1 as D (6 bases). CDR3 length: 17 amino acids. The V end was cut by 4 bases, the J end by 0 bases, with 18 bases between. The germline V gene has CDR1 MNHNS and CDR2 SASEGT.

The chain recombines TRBV6-5 with TRBJ2-5; tentative D call: TRBD2 (6 bases). This CDR3 is 13 amino acids long. Looked up from germline, CDR1 is MNHEY and CDR2 is SVGAGI. V lost 11 bases to trimming and J lost 0 bases, with 13 bases between them. CDR3 sequence: CASGRYDQETQYF. CDR3 nucleotide sequence: TGTGCCTCTGGGAGGTACGACCAAGAGACCCAGTACTTC.

This rearrangement joins TRBV6-1 to TRBJ2-2, with D perhaps matching TRBD2 (6 bases). V dropped 4 bases and J dropped 7 bases, with 22 bases sitting between them. Germline V gives CDR1 MNHNS, CDR2 SASEGT. The CDR3 spans 17 residues. The CDR3 region has the DNA TGTGCCAGCAGTGTCCCCCTCTCAGGAGGGCGTAACGGGGAGCTGTTTTTT. This encodes CASSVPLSGGRNGELFF.

The chain employs TRBV4-1 and TRBJ1-2, with a possible D match to TRBD1 (5 bases). Trimming stripped 2 bases from V and 5 bases from J, with 18 bases between. Per germline, CDR1 MGHRA and CDR2 YSYEKL. The CDR3 spans 16 residues. CDR3 coding DNA: TGCGCCAGCAGCCAACTGTCGCTTCAGGGAAAATATGGCTACACCTTC. Its protein product is CASSQLSLQGKYGYTF.

The rearrangement joins TRBV10-2 to TRBJ1-5; D is unresolved. Germline CDR1 reads WSHSY; CDR2 reads SAAADI. This CDR3 contains 16 residues. V was trimmed by 0 bases and J by 5 bases, leaving 14 bases between them. CDR3 DNA: TGCGCCAGCAGTGAGTCGACTGCGGGAGTCTATCAGCCCCAGCATTTT. Translation gives CASSESTAGVYQPQHF.

V gene TRBV14 combines with J gene TRBJ1-2, with 10 bases fitting TRBD1. The CDR3 spans 15 residues. After removal of 5 bases from V and 4 bases from J, the junction contained 7 bases not matched to a gene. CDR1 is SGHDN, CDR2 FVKESK, per germline. The CDR3 bases are TGTGCCAGCAGCTGGGGACAGGGGAGTACCTATGGCTACACCTTC. This codes for CASSWGQGSTYGYTF.

This rearrangement joins TRBV11-2 to TRBJ2-5; 12 bases are shared with TRBD1. From germline, CDR1 is SGHAT and CDR2 FQNNGV. This CDR3 contains 16 residues. V trimming: 1 base; J trimming: 1 base; junction bases outside the gene matches: 1. CDR3 in amino acids: CASSLVGQGAQETQYF. As DNA, the CDR3 is TGTGCCAGCAGCTTAGTGGGACAGGGGGCCCAAGAGACCCAGTACTTC.

As DNA, the CDR3 is TGTGCCAGCAGTTATAGGGGGGGCAATGAGCAGTTCTTC. It yields the protein CASSYRGGNEQFF. The chain employs TRBV6-5 and TRBJ2-1; tentative D call: TRBD2 (7 bases). Trimming removed 3 bases at V and 6 bases at J, with 9 bases between. The CDR3 consists of 13 residues. Germline V gene sequence: CDR1 MNHEY, CDR2 SVGAGI.